These 11 T cell receptor beta chains came from one sample sequenced in a study of shared T cell receptors in the human thymus (dated by TCRdb to about 2021). Library creation used the immunoSEQ multiplex PCR assay. TCRdb stores this immuneACCESS table with in-frame sequences only. Part of the clones is absent; in the studies checked, under half of the shortfall reflects unresolved V genes, and no reason is known for the rest. For this sample there are over 350,000 clones; about 95% appear just once. The top ten clones comprise roughly 0.02% of the sample. The specimen sequenced was thymocytes. These receptor sequences come from a human donor.

A note on this clone: The same CDR3 arises from other DNA sequences in this sample as well. The chain uses TRBV7-9 and TRBJ2-3; the D is unclear. This CDR3 is 12 amino acids long. Germline lookup yields CDR1 SEHNR and CDR2 FQNEAQ (reference sequence). The germline V and J ends were trimmed by 3 bases and 2 bases, with 3 bases remaining between them. CDR3 sequence reads: CASSFSTDTQYF. The CDR3 DNA reads as TGTGCCAGCAGCTTCTCCACAGATACGCAGTATTTT.

This chain uses TRBV27 with TRBJ1-5, with D uncertain. Germline V lookup: CDR1 MNHEY, CDR2 SMNVEV (reference sequence). Trimming left V 5 bases short and J 0 bases short, with 11 bases between. CDR3 length equals 15 residues. CDR3 nucleotides: TGTGCCAGCAGTACATCGCTTTATAGCAATCAGCCCCAGCATTTT. Translated: CASSTSLYSNQPQHF.

This sequence joins TRBV19 and TRBJ1-5; no reliable D call. Trimming took off 5 bases at V and 6 bases at J, with 17 bases between the two ends. The germline V gene has CDR1 LNHDA and CDR2 SQIVND (reference sequence). CDR3 size: 15 residues. CDR3 bases: TGTGCCAGTAGTGGACCGGCCAATACGGGTCAGCCCCAGCATTTT. This sequence encodes CASSGPANTGQPQHF.

CDR3 sequence reads: CASEKWEQETQYF. The DNA for the CDR3 is TGTGCCAGCGAAAAATGGGAACAAGAGACCCAGTACTTC. V usage is TRBV28 and J usage is TRBJ2-5; D gene ambiguous. Germline V gene sequence: CDR1 MDHEN, CDR2 SYDVKM. This CDR3 has 13 residues. V was pared by 8 bases and J by 2 bases, with 12 bases between. Drawing the rest from reference TRBV28 and TRBJ2-5, the complete variable domain is DVKVTQSSRYLVKRTGEKVFLECVQDMDHENMFWYRQDPGLGLRLIYFSYDVKMKEKGDIPEGYSVSREKKERFSLILESASTNQTSMYLCASEKWEQETQYFGPGTRLLVL.

V is TRBV6-1 and J is TRBJ1-5, with unresolved D. The CDR3 totals 15 residues. Germline V gene lookup returns CDR1 MNHNS and CDR2 SASEGT. With 5 bases removed from V and 0 bases from J, the gap between germline ends came to 11 bases. CDR3 DNA: TGTGCCAGCAGTCCCCCTGAAAGTAGCAATCAGCCCCAGCATTTT. Translation gives CASSPPESSNQPQHF.

The genes are TRBV19 and TRBJ2-7; a weak D match, TRBD2 (6 bases). V was shortened by 3 bases and J by 2 bases, with 20 bases between the two germline ends. The CDR3 has 17 residues. CDR1 and CDR2 from the germline V gene are LNHDA and SQIVND (reference sequence). The CDR3 protein is CASSILLAEGRTYEQYF. The CDR3 DNA reads TGTGCCAGTAGTATTCTATTAGCGGAGGGGAGGACCTACGAGCAGTACTTC.

The chain uses TRBV28 and TRBJ1-4; D unresolved. Germline CDR1 reads MDHEN; CDR2 reads SYDVKM. This CDR3 region has 12 residues. Trimming removed 5 bases at V and 8 bases at J, with 9 bases between. CDR3 sequence (DNA): TGTGCCAGCAGTAACCTCTGGGAAAAACTGTTTTTT. Its protein is CASSNLWEKLFF.

The chain uses TRBV14 and TRBJ1-2; D not resolved. V was pared by 0 bases and J by 1 base, with 6 bases between. From germline, CDR1 is SGHDN and CDR2 FVKESK. The length of the CDR3 is 14 residues. CDR3 sequence: CASSQDALNYGYTF. DNA of the CDR3: TGTGCCAGCAGCCAAGACGCGCTTAACTATGGCTACACCTTC.

This rearrangement joins TRBV28 to TRBJ2-7; TRBD2 matches at 13 bases. The CDR3 is 17 residues long. V lost 5 bases to trimming and J lost 0 bases; unmatched junction nucleotides: 7. Germline V lookup: CDR1 MDHEN, CDR2 SYDVKM. The CDR3, as DNA: TGTGCCAGCAGTGGGACTAGCGGGGACTCTAGCTCCTACGAGCAGTACTTC. It specifies CASSGTSGDSSSYEQYF.

The chain employs TRBV27 and TRBJ2-4; perhaps TRBD2 as D (6 bases). Trimming pared 7 bases from V and 4 bases from J, leaving 14 bases between. There are 14 residues in the CDR3. From germline, CDR1 is MNHEY and CDR2 SMNVEV (reference sequence). The CDR3 DNA follows: TGTGCCAGCAAATCGCCGGAGGGGAAAAACATTCAGTACTTC. This gives the protein CASKSPEGKNIQYF.

The chain uses TRBV7-2 and TRBJ1-1, with D possibly matching TRBD1 (6 bases). This CDR3 region has 15 residues. V lost 4 bases, J lost 8 bases, and 20 bases lay in between. Per the germline V gene, CDR1 is SGHTA and CDR2 is FQGNSA. CDR3: CASSSPYDRNPEAFF. The CDR3 bases are TGTGCCAGCAGCTCCCCGTATGACAGGAACCCCGAAGCTTTCTTT. The complete variable domain, with remaining parts taken from reference TRBV7-2 and TRBJ1-1, reads GAGVSQSPSNKVTEKGKDVELRCDPISGHTALYWYRQSLGQGLEFLIYFQGNSAPDKSGLPSDRFSAERTGGSVSTLTIQRTQQEDSAVYLCASSSPYDRNPEAFFGQGTRLTVV.